Presented here are 27 T cell receptor beta chains from one specimen sequenced in a study of cytomegalovirus exposure and HLA in healthy donors. Both 60 Vbeta primers and 13 Jbeta primers went into the PCR. This table comes from immunoSEQ multiplex PCR, and its TCRdb copy is limited to in-frame clones, with some not included. The table lists about 170,000 clones, 80% of them singletons, with more than 5.5% in the top ten. The sequencing input was PBMCs. The source of these receptors is a young man in good health and CMV-seropositive.

V usage is TRBV7-9 and J usage is TRBJ1-4; D is unresolved. CDR1 is SEHNR and CDR2 is FQNEAQ in the germline V gene (reference sequence). V was clipped by 5 bases and J by 7 bases, with 11 bases between them. The length of the CDR3 is 13 residues. CDR3 protein: CASSLNGGEKLFF. CDR3 sequence (DNA): TGTGCCAGCAGCCTGAACGGAGGTGAAAAACTGTTTTTT.

The rearrangement joins TRBV6-6 to TRBJ2-1; 7 bases fit TRBD2. This CDR3 is built from 13 residues. V lost 5 bases and J lost 7; bases outside the gene matches: 5. From germline, CDR1 is MNHNY and CDR2 SVGAGI (reference sequence). CDR3 nucleotides: TGTGCCAGCAGTCGAGGACTAGTGAATGAGCAGTTCTTC. Translated: CASSRGLVNEQFF.

This chain links TRBV15 with TRBJ2-7; 8 nucleotides align to TRBD2. This CDR3 is 14 amino acids long. Per the germline V gene, CDR1 is LNHNV and CDR2 is YYDKDF (reference sequence). Trimming removed 5 bases from V and 4 bases from J; junction bases left unmatched: 7. This CDR3 reads CATSSRLAIYEQYF. The CDR3 DNA reads as TGTGCCACCAGCTCCAGACTAGCGATTTACGAGCAGTACTTC.

This chain links TRBV28 with TRBJ2-2; D may be TRBD2 (5 bases). The CDR3 has 17 residues. Germline CDR1 reads MDHEN; CDR2 reads SYDVKM. In nucleotides, the CDR3 is TGTGCTCATCCTTCCGGGCCCATGCGGGCGAACACCGGGGAGCTGTTTTTT. Protein product: CAHPSGPMRANTGELFF.

The rearrangement links TRBV9 to TRBJ2-1; D perhaps matches TRBD1 (6 bases). This CDR3 comprises 15 residues. The germline CDR1 and CDR2 sequences are SGDLS and YYNGEE. V shed 1 base and J shed 7 bases, with 15 bases lying between them. The DNA of the CDR3 is TGTGCCAGCAGCGTATCGTGGGGCCAGGGGAATGAGCAGTTCTTC. Amino acids: CASSVSWGQGNEQFF.

This clone showed up just once. V and J are TRBV10-3 and TRBJ2-5, with no clear D. The J call is uncertain, as TRBJ2-7 better fits the DNA end. Germline CDR1 reads ENHRY; CDR2 reads SYGVKD. The CDR3 consists of 15 residues. This CDR3 reads CAISASRRSSYEQYF. The CDR3 DNA is TGTGCCATCAGCGCCTCGAGGCGGAGCTCCTACGAGCAGTACTTC.

The chain links TRBV21-1 to TRBJ1-2. TRBV21-1 is deemed a pseudogene. This CDR3 contains 17 residues. The CDR3 region has the DNA TGTGCCAGCAGCAAAGAATATCTCGAGGAAGCTAACTATGGCTACACCTTC. This translates into CASSKEYLEEANYGYTF.

This chain joins TRBV5-1 and TRBJ2-1; D perhaps matches TRBD1 (6 bases). V lost 4 bases and J 7 bases, leaving 9 bases between the germline ends. Germline V gene sequence: CDR1 SGHRS, CDR2 YFSETQ. The CDR3 extends over 12 amino acids. The CDR3 DNA is TGCGCCAGCAGCCTCACAGGGAATGAGCAGTTCTTC. This gives the protein CASSLTGNEQFF. The full variable domain, its missing parts supplied by reference TRBV5-1 and TRBJ2-1, is KAGVTQTPRYLIKTRGQQVTLSCSPISGHRSVSWYQQTPGQGLQFLFEYFSETQRNKGNFPGRFSGRQFSNSRSEMNVSTLELGDSALYLCASSLTGNEQFFGPGTRLTVL.

The V and J genes are TRBV19 and TRBJ1-3; 7 bases are shared with TRBD1. The CDR3 contains 14 residues. The germline V gene has CDR1 LNHDA and CDR2 SQIVND (reference sequence). J lost 1 base, V lost 8 bases, and 5 bases had no gene match. The CDR3 protein is CASRQGGSGNTIYF. The CDR3 DNA is TGTGCCAGTCGACAGGGTGGGTCTGGAAACACCATATATTTT.

This clone was observed once. This chain uses TRBV7-9 with TRBJ2-1; perhaps TRBD2 as D (5 bases). V dropped 1 base and J dropped 8 bases, with 18 bases sitting between them. CDR3 length: 16 amino acids. The germline gives CDR1 SEHNR, CDR2 FQNEAQ (reference sequence). In DNA form, the CDR3 reads TGTGCCAGCAGCTTAGGGGCGGGCGGCCCATGGGATGAGCAGTTCTTC. This codes for CASSLGAGGPWDEQFF.

The chain employs TRBV7-2 and TRBJ2-3; the match to TRBD2 covers 11 bases. CDR3 length equals 17 residues. After removal of 3 bases from V and 4 bases from J, the junction contained 9 bases not matched to a gene. Germline V CDR1 and CDR2: SGHTA, FQGNSA. The CDR3 protein is CASSLPLAGGDSDTQYF. The CDR3 coding sequence is TGTGCCAGCAGCTTGCCCTTAGCGGGAGGGGACTCAGATACGCAGTATTTT.

The J gene is TRBJ2-5, the V gene TRBV19; a possible D gene is TRBD1 (6 bases). The germline V gene has CDR1 LNHDA and CDR2 SQIVND (reference sequence). The CDR3 sequence is 15 residues long. V lost 5 bases and J 2 bases, leaving 15 bases between the germline ends. The CDR3 coding sequence is TGTGCCAGTAGTGTACAGGGATCCCATCAAGAGACCCAGTACTTC. Its protein product is CASSVQGSHQETQYF.

The rearrangement joins TRBV30 to TRBJ2-3; the D gene is possibly TRBD1 (5 bases). V lost 3 bases, J lost 0 bases, and 16 bases lay in between. The V gene's germline CDR1 is GTSNPN and CDR2 SVGIG (reference sequence). This CDR3 has 16 residues. CDR3 sequence: CAWRPRQPLSTDTQYF. CDR3 nucleotide sequence: TGTGCCTGGAGGCCTCGACAGCCACTGAGCACAGATACGCAGTATTTT.

This clone was counted a single time. The rearrangement joins TRBV5-1 to TRBJ1-1; 12 nucleotides agree with TRBD1. Per the germline V gene, CDR1 is SGHRS and CDR2 is YFSETQ. V lost 0 bases, J lost 1 base, and 7 bases stayed unmatched. This CDR3 is 18 amino acids long. The CDR3 here is CASSLVGQGAGPNTEAFF. Written as DNA, the CDR3 is TGCGCCAGCAGCTTGGTGGGACAGGGGGCCGGCCCGAACACTGAAGCTTTCTTT. The whole variable domain, filled in from reference TRBV5-1 and TRBJ1-1, reads KAGVTQTPRYLIKTRGQQVTLSCSPISGHRSVSWYQQTPGQGLQFLFEYFSETQRNKGNFPGRFSGRQFSNSRSEMNVSTLELGDSALYLCASSLVGQGAGPNTEAFFGQGTRLTVV.

This chain connects TRBV9 to TRBJ1-5, with D possibly matching TRBD1 (5 bases). Trimming removed 3 bases from V and 7 bases from J, with 11 bases in between. The CDR3 runs 13 residues. Germline V gene data show CDR1 as SGDLS and CDR2 as YYNGEE. CDR3 in DNA: TGTGCCAGCAGCGCCTCGGAGGGGCAGCCCCAGCATTTT. Amino acids: CASSASEGQPQHF.

The chain links TRBV6-5 to TRBJ1-6; 8 bases map to TRBD1. Germline CDR1 MNHEY, CDR2 SVGAGI. The CDR3 totals 15 residues. V was pared by 5 bases and J by 8 bases, with 8 bases of the junction left unmatched. The CDR3 DNA reads as TGTGCCAGCAGTCGGACAGGGCCCCGGCATTCACCCCTCCACTTT. Protein product: CASSRTGPRHSPLHF.

The CDR3 region has the DNA TGTGCCTGGACGGCAGGGGGCTACGAGCAGTACTTC. It is translated as CAWTAGGYEQYF. V and J are TRBV30 and TRBJ2-7, with TRBD1 identical over 7 bases. The germline gives CDR1 GTSNPN, CDR2 SVGIG (reference sequence). V trimming: 4 bases; J trimming: 3 bases; junction bases outside the gene matches: 3. The CDR3 covers 12 residues. Filled out from reference TRBV30 and TRBJ2-7, the complete variable domain reads SQTIHQWPATLVQPVGSPLSLECTVEGTSNPNLYWYRQAAGRGLQLLFYSVGIGQISSEVPQNLSASRPQDRQFILSSKKLLLSDSGFYLCAWTAGGYEQYFGPGTRLTVT.

The genes are TRBV18 and TRBJ2-7, with D possibly TRBD1 on 6 matching bases. Germline V gene sequence: CDR1 KGHSH, CDR2 LQKENI. Trimming pared 5 bases from V and 3 bases from J, leaving 17 bases between. The CDR3 extends over 15 amino acids. CDR3 sequence reads: CASSIAGVTDYEQYF. The CDR3 DNA reads TGTGCCAGCTCAATCGCAGGGGTTACGGACTACGAGCAGTACTTC.

The V call is TRBV2, the J call TRBJ2-5; maybe TRBD2 (7 bases). The length of the CDR3 is 15 residues. Deletions cut 6 bases from V and 7 bases from J, with 21 bases between. Germline V gives CDR1 SNHLY, CDR2 FYNNEI. This CDR3 is CASSRGGGTLGTQYF. The DNA for the CDR3 is TGTGCCAGCAGCAGAGGGGGGGGGACTCTGGGGACCCAGTACTTC.

The chain carries TRBV6-5 and TRBJ2-2, with TRBD1 identical over 8 bases. The length of the CDR3 is 13 residues. Trimming took 10 bases from V and 1 from J; bases not matched to a gene: 2. Germline V gives CDR1 MNHEY, CDR2 SVGAGI. The chain's CDR3 is CAIGQGNTGELFF. The CDR3 coding sequence is TGTGCCATCGGACAGGGGAACACCGGGGAGCTGTTTTTT.

V and J are TRBV9 and TRBJ2-7, with 10 bases aligning to TRBD2. The V segment lost 4 bases and the J segment 6 bases; nucleotides outside the gene matches: 22. Germline lookup yields CDR1 SGDLS and CDR2 YYNGEE. The CDR3 has 19 residues. This CDR3 reads CASSPNPDGGLADGCEQYF. The CDR3 bases are TGTGCCAGCAGCCCGAACCCGGACGGAGGACTAGCGGACGGGTGCGAGCAGTACTTC.

CDR3 residues: CASSDGSSGSHGHEQYF. The DNA for the CDR3 is TGTGCCAGCAGTGACGGGAGTAGCGGGAGCCATGGACACGAGCAGTACTTC. The rearrangement joins TRBV6-4 to TRBJ2-7; 9 positions agree with TRBD2. Trimming at V came to 2 bases and at J to 5 bases, leaving 13 bases not matched to a gene. Germline-derived CDR1 and CDR2 are MRHNA and SNTAGT. CDR3 length equals 17 residues.

The gene calls are TRBV6-6 and TRBJ2-3; no definite D call. Germline V CDR1 and CDR2: MNHNY, SVGAGI (reference sequence). The length of the CDR3 is 11 residues. Trimming took 8 bases from V and 3 from J, leaving 6 bases between them. The CDR3 is CASLLTDTQYF. The CDR3 DNA follows: TGTGCCAGCTTGTTAACAGATACGCAGTATTTT.

This clone was counted a few times. This chain uses TRBV27 with TRBJ2-1; 8 nucleotides match TRBD2. CDR1 and CDR2 from the germline V gene are MNHEY and SMNVEV (reference sequence). The trim removed 6 bases at V and 10 bases at J, leaving 14 bases unmatched. The CDR3 extends over 15 amino acids. Written as DNA, the CDR3 is TGTGCCAGCAGCTTAAGGACTAGCTCCGGAGGGGAGCAGTTCTTC. It is translated as CASSLRTSSGGEQFF.

The J gene is TRBJ2-2, the V gene TRBV18, with 7 bases fitting TRBD2. J gave up 5 bases and V 3 bases, and 6 bases lay outside the gene matches. CDR3 length: 15 residues. Per germline, CDR1 KGHSH and CDR2 LQKENI. The CDR3 protein is CASSPSGISTGELFF. CDR3 in DNA: TGTGCCAGCTCACCGAGCGGGATTTCTACCGGGGAGCTGTTTTTT.

This clone has only one observation. The V call is TRBV7-2, the J call TRBJ1-2, with 10 bases fitting TRBD1. The length of the CDR3 is 15 residues. Germline CDR1 SGHTA, CDR2 FQGNSA. V dropped 5 bases and J dropped 6; count of bases not matched to a gene: 9. Here the CDR3 DNA reads TGTGCCAGCAGCACACGACAGGGGGCGAGGAATGGCTACACCTTC. As protein: CASSTRQGARNGYTF.

The rearrangement uses TRBV5-4 and TRBJ1-1; no clear D gene. The germline V gene has CDR1 SGHNT and CDR2 YYREEE (reference sequence). Deletions cut 4 bases from V and 7 bases from J, with 11 bases between. The CDR3 totals 12 residues. CDR3 bases: TGTGCCAGCAGCCTACCTGGACTTGAAGCTTTCTTT. It encodes CASSLPGLEAFF.